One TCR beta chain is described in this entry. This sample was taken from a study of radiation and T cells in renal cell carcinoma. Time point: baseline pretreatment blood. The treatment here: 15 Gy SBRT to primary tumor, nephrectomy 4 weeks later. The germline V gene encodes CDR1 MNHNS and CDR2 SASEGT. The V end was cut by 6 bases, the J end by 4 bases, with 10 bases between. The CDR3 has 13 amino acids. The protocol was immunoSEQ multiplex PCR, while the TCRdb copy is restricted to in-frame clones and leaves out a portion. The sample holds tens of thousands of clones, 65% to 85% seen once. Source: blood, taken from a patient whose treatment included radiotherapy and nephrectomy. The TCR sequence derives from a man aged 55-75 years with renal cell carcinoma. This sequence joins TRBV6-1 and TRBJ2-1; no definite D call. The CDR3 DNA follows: TGTGCCAGCAGGAAACCCTCATACAATGAGCAGTTCTTC. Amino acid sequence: CASRKPSYNEQFF.